Listed here are 4 T cell receptor beta chains from one sample, sequenced in a study of shared clonotypes between healthy human individuals. The repertoire was sequenced with immunoSEQ multiplex PCR; TCRdb's copy has only in-frame clones and lacks some. The sample lists 780,000 or so clones; over 60% were seen once. Sequencing used memory CD4+ T cells sorted from blood. Subset denoted: CD45RA-negative fraction. Every receptor here comes from a woman aged 30 to 39 in good health.

V and J are TRBV10-3 and TRBJ2-7, with TRBD2 matching 8 bases. This CDR3 contains 14 residues. The germline V gene encodes CDR1 ENHRY and CDR2 SYGVKD. J lost 3 bases, V lost 4 bases, and 5 bases had no gene match. DNA of the CDR3: TGTGCCATCAGTGGCGGCGGGAGGAGCTACGAGCAGTACTTC. Protein product: CAISGGGRSYEQYF.

The chain recombines TRBV4-2 with TRBJ2-7, with 9 bases matching TRBD2. Germline CDR1 LGHNA, CDR2 YNFKEQ. V shed 8 bases and J 4 bases; nucleotides not matched to a gene: 6. This CDR3 contains 13 residues. Written as DNA, the CDR3 is TGTGCCAGCGGGGCGGGAGGGGCTTACGAGCAGTACTTC. It is translated as CASGAGGAYEQYF.

This chain links TRBV18 with TRBJ1-1; the D is unclear. V was pared by 2 bases and J by 1 base, with 11 bases between. Germline V gene data show CDR1 as KGHSH and CDR2 as LQKENI. The CDR3 length is 15 residues. DNA for the CDR3: TGTGCCAGCTCACCAAGCACCAGTAGGAACACTGAAGCTTTCTTT. Translation: CASSPSTSRNTEAFF.

The sample holds a few counts of this clone. This chain links TRBV6-1 with TRBJ2-5; unclear D gene. Germline V gene lookup returns CDR1 MNHNS and CDR2 SASEGT. The CDR3 covers 11 residues. V was trimmed by 5 bases and J by 4 bases, leaving 5 bases between them. DNA for the CDR3: TGTGCCAGCAGTTCATCAGAGACCCAGTACTTC. Its protein is CASSSSETQYF.